The 2 T cell receptor beta chains given below trace back to one sample, sequenced in a study of CD8 T cells in ankylosing spondylitis. Whole-study results and caveats: A TCR beta motif of under ten highly homologous variants appeared characteristic of ankylosing spondylitis blood.

TCRdb re-called the 5' RACE reads through MiXCR, storing one row per CDR3 protein. This table has some 800,000 distinct CDR3 sequences, about 12% appearing once. Their antigen targets remain unknown. The sequencing sample was made of blood, either unsorted or a sorted T cell fraction (not recorded which). Every receptor here comes from a male donor with ankylosing spondylitis.

This clonotype was seen more than once but under ten times. This chain joins TRBV5-1 and TRBJ2-1; tentatively, D is TRBD1 (6 bases). This CDR3 is 16 amino acids long. The germline V gene has CDR1 SGHRS and CDR2 YFSETQ. V dropped 0 bases and J dropped 8 bases, with 18 bases sitting between them. Written as DNA, the CDR3 is TGCGCCAGCAGCTTGGCTATTATCCCAGGGGTTGATGAGCAGTTCTTC. The encoded protein is CASSLAIIPGVDEQFF.

The gene calls are TRBV20-1 and TRBJ2-7, with a possible D match to TRBD2 (5 bases). Between the trimmed V and J ends, which lost 6 bases and 3 bases, there was a span of 24 bases. Per the germline V gene, CDR1 is DFQATT and CDR2 is SNEGSKA (reference sequence). The CDR3 is 16 residues long. Here the CDR3 reads CSAVGTGYRFNYEQYF. In DNA form, the CDR3 reads TGCAGTGCCGTAGGTACGGGATACCGATTCAACTACGAGCAGTACTTC.